These T cell receptor beta chains were read from a single sample in a study of regulatory T cells in long-lasting Graves disease. TCRdb fed the multiplex PCR reads into MiXCR, producing one record per CDR3 protein. This table holds approximately 400,000 distinct CDR3 sequences, about 25% found once. The source was peripheral blood mononuclear cells (PBMCs), collected when the disease was refractory, from a patient treated with antithyroid drugs. The receptors shown here come from a female donor with Graves disease. The conserved cysteine and the conserved F or W are not part of the CDR3 here. Fields, in order: J gene, V gene, CDR3 protein.

TRBJ1-5,TRBV6-1,GTGSPNQPQH
TRBJ2-1,TRBV5-1,ASSLAVTSGRASYNEQF
TRBJ1-3,TRBV28,ASSRDSLSGNTIY
TRBJ2-3,TRBV12-5,ASGLDTDTQY
TRBJ2-7,TRBV24-1,ANRREGGKNEQY
TRBJ1-2,TRBV7-9,ASSLPTGSGYT
TRBJ1-5,TRBV28,ASGQPTGGDQPQH
TRBJ2-6,TRBV20-1,SATGQGRPGANVLT
TRBJ2-1,TRBV12-3/TRBV12-4,ASTPTGIVGYNEQF
TRBJ1-2,TRBV4-1,ASSQVGINYGYT
TRBJ1-2,TRBV20-1,SARVGQVVGYT
TRBJ1-2,TRBV12-3/TRBV12-4,ASSLSRNYGYT
TRBJ2-4,TRBV7-8,ASTQSRGLEIQY
TRBJ1-5,TRBV19,ASSTPQEVRQPQH
TRBJ1-1,TRBV19,ASSRDIEVTEAF
TRBJ1-1,TRBV15,ATSRLLGTGNTEAF
TRBJ2-2,TRBV6-5,ASSYPRGSSTGELF
TRBJ1-1,TRBV4-3,ASSQEPGQGSEAF
TRBJ1-1,TRBV3-1,ASSRPGGEYAF
TRBJ1-2,TRBV11-1,ASSPGDANYGYT
TRBJ2-3,TRBV29-1,SVSWGEADTQY
TRBJ2-7,TRBV30,AWRTGLYEQY
TRBJ1-4,TRBV3-1,ASSPTRGDEKLF
TRBJ2-1,TRBV7-2,ASSLGFSYPYNEQF
TRBJ2-2,TRBV10-3,AISETGMVNTGELF
TRBJ2-7,TRBV27,ASSFLGQTCEQY
TRBJ2-5,TRBV6-9,ASSYGATETQY
TRBJ1-1,TRBV2,ASSGAARNTEAF
TRBJ1-5,TRBV30,AWSKDSNQPQH
TRBJ2-2,TRBV19,ASRMGQNTGELF
TRBJ2-5,TRBV6-5,ASSYRPAQQETQY
TRBJ2-7,TRBV28,ASSSPAGGLYEQY